This T cell receptor beta chain was sequenced in a study of blood T cell repertoires in COVID-19. The CDR3 length is 12 residues. Germline loops: CDR1 WSHSY, CDR2 SAAADI. V was trimmed by 10 bases and J by 2 bases, leaving 10 bases between them. Assay used: immunoSEQ multiplex PCR; TCRdb lists only in-frame clones, some missing. The sample comprises over 250,000 clones, 90% of which are singletons, and about 2.4% rests with the top ten. Participants were aged roughly 18 to 90 years, lived in about two dozen US areas, and enrolled virtually. Participants reported their clinical history, and cohort assignment relied on those reports.

The specimen sequenced was PBMCs or T cells enriched from blood (not recorded which). This chain links TRBV10-2 with TRBJ2-3; TRBD1 is a possible D gene (5 bases). This clonotype was sampled from a man between 60 and 75 years old who had recovered from COVID-19. CDR3 loop: CATETDTDTQYF. CDR3 in DNA: TGCGCCACCGAGACAGACACAGATACGCAGTATTTT.